This section outlines one T cell receptor (beta chain) sequence together with its context. The antigen is unknown. This sample was included in a study of cytomegalovirus exposure and HLA in healthy donors. Study summary: Prior work identified about 120 million unique TCR beta sequences in 150 million to 200 million T cells. Findings and limits, study-wide: About 87% or about 30% of the time was how often most TCR beta V segments were productive, according to an earlier analysis. With later analysis, a missense DCLRE1C variant became linked to TCR beta V- and J-gene trimming. In a later analysis, at a false discovery rate of 0.05, about 17,000 TCR beta sequences matched HLA alleles.

Primers: 60 Vbeta forward and 13 Jbeta reverse. Libraries were prepared by immunoSEQ multiplex PCR; TCRdb keeps only in-frame clonotypes and omits some of them. The table includes 180,000 or so clones, approximately 82% detected once. The CDR3 is made up of 16 amino acids. Trimming cost V 4 bases and J 8 bases; bases outside gene matches: 13. Germline values: CDR1 SGHTA, CDR2 FQGNSA. Sequencing was performed on PBMCs. The source is a woman in her forties in good health and CMV-seropositive. This sequence joins TRBV7-2 and TRBJ2-1, with 8 nucleotides matching TRBD2. CDR3 sequence (DNA): TGTGCCAGCAGCTCCGCTTTTAGCGGGACTGGTGATGAGCAGTTCTTC. It is translated as CASSSAFSGTGDEQFF.